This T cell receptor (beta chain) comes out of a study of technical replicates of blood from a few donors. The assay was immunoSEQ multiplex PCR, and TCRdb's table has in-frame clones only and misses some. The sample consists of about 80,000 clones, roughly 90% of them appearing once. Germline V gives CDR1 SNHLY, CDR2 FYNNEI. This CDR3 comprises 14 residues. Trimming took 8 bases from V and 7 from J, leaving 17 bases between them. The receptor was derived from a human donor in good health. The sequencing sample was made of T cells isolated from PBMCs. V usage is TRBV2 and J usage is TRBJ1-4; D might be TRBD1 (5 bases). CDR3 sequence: CASGGTGSSEKLFF. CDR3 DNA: TGTGCCAGCGGAGGGACCGGGAGTAGTGAAAAACTGTTTTTT.